This T cell receptor beta chain was retrieved from a study of Graves' ophthalmopathy and Graves' hyperthyroidism. Deletions cut 7 bases from V and 9 bases from J, with 16 bases between. CDR3 length: 12 residues. General study points: With 60% to 71% sensitivity and approximately 72% specificity, the model predicted ophthalmopathy progression.

As regards this clonotype: What it binds is not known.

As diagnostic evidence, clinical symptoms, serum thyroxine, TRAb, thyroid ultrasound and orbital computed tomography were relied upon. Amplified TCR beta CDR3 regions were obtained using RNA transcripts as template. First-round RT-PCR used HTBI primers; second-round multiplex PCR followed. TCRdb reprocessed the multiplex PCR reads via MiXCR and lists one record per CDR3 protein. The repertoire consists of about 1.2 million distinct CDR3 sequences, with 35% to 40% occurring once and the leading ten covering 11%. The chain recombines TRBV12-3 or TRBV12-4 with TRBJ2-7, with D maybe TRBD2 (7 bases). The sequence came from an adult man with Graves' hyperthyroidism. Sequenced sample: peripheral blood or thyroid tissue (not recorded which). The CDR3 here is CASTPGGPGQYF. CDR3 DNA sequence: TGTGCCAGCACCCCCGGGGGGCCCGGGCAGTACTTC.